This T cell receptor beta chain originates from a study of sequential checkpoint blockade in melanoma. The overall study: Both treatment sequences were followed by maintenance nivolumab. Roughly 20 patients had tumor biopsies before treatment and at week 13.

Treatment here: randomized to nivolumab then ipilimumab (arm A) or the reverse (arm B). In this sample, this clone turned up many times. Its target is unknown. Study results and caveats: Mutational load did not correlate with tumor T-cell fraction or clonality. For nivolumab-first patients, baseline tumor clonality was associated with response.

This CDR3 is 14 amino acids long. The V gene's germline CDR1 is SGHNT and CDR2 YENEEA. The V segment lost 4 bases and the J segment 7 bases; nucleotides outside the gene matches: 4. Libraries were prepared by immunoSEQ multiplex PCR; TCRdb keeps only in-frame clonotypes and omits some of them. The data contain 5,000 or so clones, around 19% of them singletons. Sequenced material: tumor tissue (inferred from file names), taken from a patient given nivolumab and ipilimumab in sequence. The clonotype comes from a human donor with melanoma. The chain recombines TRBV11-3 with TRBJ2-1; 10 nucleotides match TRBD2. This CDR3 reads CASSSSGGANEQFF. The CDR3 DNA is TGTGCCAGCAGCTCGAGCGGGGGGGCAAATGAGCAGTTCTTC.